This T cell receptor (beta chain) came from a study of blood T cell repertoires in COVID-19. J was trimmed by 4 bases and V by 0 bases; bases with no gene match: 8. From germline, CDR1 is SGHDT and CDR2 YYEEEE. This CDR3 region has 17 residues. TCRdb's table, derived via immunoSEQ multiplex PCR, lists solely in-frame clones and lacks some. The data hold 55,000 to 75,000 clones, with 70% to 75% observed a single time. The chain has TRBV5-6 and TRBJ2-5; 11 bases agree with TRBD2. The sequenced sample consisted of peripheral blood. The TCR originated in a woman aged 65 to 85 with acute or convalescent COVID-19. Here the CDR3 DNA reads TGTGCCAGCAGCTTGGGGGCTAGCGGGAGGCGAGGAGAGACCCAGTACTTC. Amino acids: CASSLGASGRRGETQYF.